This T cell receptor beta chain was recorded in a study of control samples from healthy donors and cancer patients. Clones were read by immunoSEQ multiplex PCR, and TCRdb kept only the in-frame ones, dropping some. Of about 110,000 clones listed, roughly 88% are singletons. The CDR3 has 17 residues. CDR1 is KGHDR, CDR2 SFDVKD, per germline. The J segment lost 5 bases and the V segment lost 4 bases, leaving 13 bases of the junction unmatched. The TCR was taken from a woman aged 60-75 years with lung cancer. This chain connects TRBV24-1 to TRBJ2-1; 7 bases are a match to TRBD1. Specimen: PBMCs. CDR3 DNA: TGTGCCACCAGTGACCAAACGACAGGGACAATACACAATGAGCAGTTCTTC. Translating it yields CATSDQTTGTIHNEQFF.